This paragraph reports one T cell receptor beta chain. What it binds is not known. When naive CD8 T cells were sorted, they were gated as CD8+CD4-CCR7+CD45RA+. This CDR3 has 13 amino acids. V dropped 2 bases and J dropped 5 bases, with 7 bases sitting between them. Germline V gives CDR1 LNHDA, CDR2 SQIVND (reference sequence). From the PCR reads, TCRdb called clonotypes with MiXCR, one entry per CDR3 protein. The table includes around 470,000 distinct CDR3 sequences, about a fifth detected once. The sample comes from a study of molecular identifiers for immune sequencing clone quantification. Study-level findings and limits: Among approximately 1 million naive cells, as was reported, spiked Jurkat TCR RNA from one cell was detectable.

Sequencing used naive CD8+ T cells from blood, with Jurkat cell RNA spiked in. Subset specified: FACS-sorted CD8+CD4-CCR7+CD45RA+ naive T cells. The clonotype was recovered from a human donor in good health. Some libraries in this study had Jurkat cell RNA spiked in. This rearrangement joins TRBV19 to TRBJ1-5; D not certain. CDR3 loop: CASSIRSDQPQHF. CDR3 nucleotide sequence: TGTGCCAGTAGTATACGGTCAGATCAGCCCCAGCATTTT.